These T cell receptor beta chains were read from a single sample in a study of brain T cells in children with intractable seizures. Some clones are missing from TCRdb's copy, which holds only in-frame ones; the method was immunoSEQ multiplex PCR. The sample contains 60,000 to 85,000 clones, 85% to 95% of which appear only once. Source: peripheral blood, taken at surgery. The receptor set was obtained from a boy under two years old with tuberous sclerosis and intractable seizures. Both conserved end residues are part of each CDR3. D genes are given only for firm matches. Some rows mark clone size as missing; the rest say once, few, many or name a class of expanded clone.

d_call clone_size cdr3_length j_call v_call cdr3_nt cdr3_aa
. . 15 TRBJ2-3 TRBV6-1 TGTGCCAGCAGTGAATTGACTGGGCCAGGGGATACGCAGTATTTT CASSELTGPGDTQYF
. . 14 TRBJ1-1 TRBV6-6 TGTGCCAGCGCTCTTCGGTTGTCGGCGCAGGAGGCTTTCTTT CASALRLSAQEAFF
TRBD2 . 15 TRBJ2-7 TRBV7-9 TGTGCCAGCAGCTTGCTAGCGGGAATGTCCTACGAGCAGTACTTC CASSLLAGMSYEQYF
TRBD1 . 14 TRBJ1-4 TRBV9 TGTGCCAGCAGCCCAACCGGGACAGCTGAAAAACTGTTTTTT CASSPTGTAEKLFF
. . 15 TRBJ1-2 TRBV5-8 TGTGCCAGGACGGCGTCAGCCCACAGTAACTATGGCTACACCTTC CARTASAHSNYGYTF
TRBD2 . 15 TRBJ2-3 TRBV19 TGTGCCAGTAGTATTGGGGCGGGAGGCACAGATACGCAGTATTTT CASSIGAGGTDTQYF
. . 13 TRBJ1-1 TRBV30 TGTGCCTGGAGCATCAGGGAGAACACTGAAGCTTTCTTT CAWSIRENTEAFF
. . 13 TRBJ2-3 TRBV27 TGTGCCAGCAGTTTTGGTGACACAGATACGCAGTATTTT CASSFGDTDTQYF
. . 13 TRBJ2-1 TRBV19 TGTGCCAGTAGTATACCCGACTACAATGAGCAGTTCTTC CASSIPDYNEQFF
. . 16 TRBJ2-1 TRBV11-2 TGTGCCAGCAGCCTCTCGGGGGCGGGAGTAGGCAATGAGCAGTTCTTC CASSLSGAGVGNEQFF
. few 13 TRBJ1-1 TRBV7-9 TGTGCCAGCAGCTTAGCGGGGATCACTGAAGCTTTCTTT CASSLAGITEAFF
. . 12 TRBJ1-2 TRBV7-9 TGTGCCAGCTCGCTTGGGTACTATGGCTACACCTTC CASSLGYYGYTF
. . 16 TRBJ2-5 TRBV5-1 TGCGCCAGCAGCCGTCGGGACTCTCCCCCCCAAGAGACCCAGTACTTC CASSRRDSPPQETQYF
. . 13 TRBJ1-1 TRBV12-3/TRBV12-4 TGTGCCAGCAGTAGGGAAGTTCGGACTGAAGCTTTCTTT CASSREVRTEAFF
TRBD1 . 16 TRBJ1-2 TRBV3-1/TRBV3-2 TGTGCCAGCAGCCAAAATCTCCAGACAGGGCCCTATGGCTACACCTTC CASSQNLQTGPYGYTF
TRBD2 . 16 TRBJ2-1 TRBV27 TGTGCCAGCAGTCCCCGACTAGCGGGGAACTACAATGAGCAGTTCTTC CASSPRLAGNYNEQFF
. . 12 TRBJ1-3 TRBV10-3 TGTGCCATCAGGAGTTCTGGAAACACCATATATTTT CAIRSSGNTIYF
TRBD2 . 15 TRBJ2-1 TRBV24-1 TGTGCCACCAGTCTGTCGGGAGGTTTTAGGAATGAGCAGTTCTTC CATSLSGGFRNEQFF
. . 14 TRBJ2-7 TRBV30 TGTGCCTGGATGGACGAGGGGAGCTCCTACGAGCAGTACTTC CAWMDEGSSYEQYF
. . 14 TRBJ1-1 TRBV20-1 TGCAGTGCTAGTCGGGACGGAAGGAACACTGAAGCTTTCTTT CSASRDGRNTEAFF
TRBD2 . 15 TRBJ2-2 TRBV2 TGTGCCAGCAGTGACCTTAGCGGGGGGATGTGGGAGCTGTTTTTT CASSDLSGGMWELFF
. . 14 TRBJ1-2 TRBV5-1 TGCGCCAGCAGCTTGGACAGGGATAACTATGGCTACACCTTC CASSLDRDNYGYTF
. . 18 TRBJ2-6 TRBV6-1 TGTGCCAGCAGTGAACTCGGTTTTGGGAGCTCTGGGGCCAACGTCCTGACTTTC CASSELGFGSSGANVLTF
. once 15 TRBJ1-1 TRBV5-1 TGCGCCAGCAGCTTGGACGGGATGGACTGGGCTGAAGCTTTCTTT CASSLDGMDWAEAFF
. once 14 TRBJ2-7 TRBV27 TGTGCCAGCAGTTTAAGGGGGGTCGTCTACGAGCAGTACTTC CASSLRGVVYEQYF
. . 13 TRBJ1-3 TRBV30 TGTGCCTGGAGGGACAGCGGTGGAAACACCATATATTTT CAWRDSGGNTIYF
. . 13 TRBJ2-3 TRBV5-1 TGCGCCAGCAAAGAGGACTACACAGATACGCAGTATTTT CASKEDYTDTQYF
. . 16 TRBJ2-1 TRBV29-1 TGCAGCGTTGAAGATCGAACAGGCTGGTACTACAATGAGCAGTTCTTC CSVEDRTGWYYNEQFF
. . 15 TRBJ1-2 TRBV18 TGTGCCAGCTCACCACCGGGGGTCCCTCATCCCGGCTACACCTTC CASSPPGVPHPGYTF
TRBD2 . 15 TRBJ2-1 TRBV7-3 TGTGCCAGCAGCTCCACCGGGACTAGCGGGGTAGAGCAGTTCTTC CASSSTGTSGVEQFF
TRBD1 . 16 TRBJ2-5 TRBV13 TGTGCCAGCAGCCTAACGACAGGGGGGGTCCAAGAGACCCAGTACTTC CASSLTTGGVQETQYF
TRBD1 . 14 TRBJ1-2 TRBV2 TGTGCCAGCAGGGGACAGCTTACTAACTATGGCTACACCTTC CASRGQLTNYGYTF
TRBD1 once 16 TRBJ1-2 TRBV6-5 TGTGCCAGCAGTTACTCGAGGGCAGGGGGCCCTACTGGCTACACCTTC CASSYSRAGGPTGYTF
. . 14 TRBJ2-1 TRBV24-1 TGTGCCACCCATCCGAGGGTAATAGGCAATGAGCAGTTCTTC CATHPRVIGNEQFF
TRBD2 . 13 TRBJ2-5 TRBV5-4 TGTGCCAGCACTAGCGGGAGAAGAGAGACCCAGTACTTC CASTSGRRETQYF
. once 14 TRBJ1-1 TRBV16 TGTGCCAGCAACCCCCGGGGGGGGACGGCTGAAGCTTTCTTT CASNPRGGTAEAFF
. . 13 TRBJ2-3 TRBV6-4 TGTGCCAGCAGTGAGAACGCGGCAGATACGCAGTATTTT CASSENAADTQYF
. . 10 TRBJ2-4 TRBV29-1 TGCAGCGTTGTATCGAACATTCAGTACTTC CSVVSNIQYF
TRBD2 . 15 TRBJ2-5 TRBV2 TGTGCCAGCAGTGAAGTGGCGGGAGATTGGGAGACCCAGTACTTC CASSEVAGDWETQYF
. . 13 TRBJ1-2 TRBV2 TGTGCCAGCAGTGAACAAGGGATCTATGGCTACACCTTC CASSEQGIYGYTF
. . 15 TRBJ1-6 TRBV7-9 TGTGCCAGCAGCTTAAGACAGGCTACTAATTCACCCCTCCACTTT CASSLRQATNSPLHF
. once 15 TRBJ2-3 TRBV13 TGTGCCAGCAGCTTAGGGCCCAGTAGCACAGATACGCAGTATTTT CASSLGPSSTDTQYF
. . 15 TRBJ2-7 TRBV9 TGTGCCAGCAGCGCCTCGCAGGGCACCTCCTACGAGCAGTACTTC CASSASQGTSYEQYF
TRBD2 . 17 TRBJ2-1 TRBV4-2 TGTGCCAGCAGCTACCGGACTAGCGGGAGCTCCTACAATGAGCAGTTCTTC CASSYRTSGSSYNEQFF
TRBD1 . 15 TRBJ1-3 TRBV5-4 TGTGCCAGCAGTTCTGGACAGGGGGCTGGAAACACCATATATTTT CASSSGQGAGNTIYF
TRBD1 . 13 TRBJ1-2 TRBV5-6 TGTGCCAGCAGACGGGACAGTAACTATGGCTACACCTTC CASRRDSNYGYTF
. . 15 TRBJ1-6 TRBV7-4 TGTGCCAGCAGCTTAATTACAGTTCTTAATTCACCCCTCCACTTT CASSLITVLNSPLHF
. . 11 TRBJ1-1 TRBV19 TGTGCCAGTAGGGGAAGAACTGAAGCTTTCTTT CASRGRTEAFF
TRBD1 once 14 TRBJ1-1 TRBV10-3 TGTGCCATCAGCGCAGGGACAGGAAGGACTGAAGCTTTCTTT CAISAGTGRTEAFF
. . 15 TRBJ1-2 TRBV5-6 TGTGCCAGCAGCCAGCCAGTAAGGGACGGCTATGGCTACACCTTC CASSQPVRDGYGYTF
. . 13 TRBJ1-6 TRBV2 TGTGCCAGCAGTGAAGGGCCCAATTCACCCCTCCACTTT CASSEGPNSPLHF
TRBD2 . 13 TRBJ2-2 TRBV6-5 TGTGCCTGGGCTAGCGGGGATACCGGGGAGCTGTTTTTT CAWASGDTGELFF